A selection of T cell receptor beta chains follows, all from one sample in a study of beta chain features in type 1 diabetes. Sequencing was performed with immunoSEQ multiplex PCR; in TCRdb, only in-frame clones are kept and a portion is missing. The table lists fewer than 150,000 clones, roughly 7.2% of them singletons. Sequencing used central memory CD4+ T cells from blood. The origin of the receptors is a woman aged 25 to 45 in good health. Each CDR3 is given with its conserved first and last residue. Each record gives: V gene, J gene, clone size, D gene, CDR3 DNA, CDR3 protein. A D gene is named only where the DNA matches it firmly. Not all rows give a size; the values are once, few, many and, for expanded clones, a class.

V gene: TRBV6-1; J gene: TRBJ2-5; clone size: few; D gene: .; CDR3 DNA: TGTGCCAGCAGTTCCCACGGGGGCCAAGAGACCCAGTACTTC; CDR3 protein: CASSSHGGQETQYF
V gene: TRBV9; J gene: TRBJ1-3; clone size: .; D gene: .; CDR3 DNA: TGTGCCAGCAGCGGTAATAACTCTGGAAACACCATATATTTT; CDR3 protein: CASSGNNSGNTIYF
V gene: TRBV18; J gene: TRBJ2-4; clone size: few; D gene: .; CDR3 DNA: TGTGCCAGCTCACCACCTTCCGTAGCCAAAAACATTCAGTACTTC; CDR3 protein: CASSPPSVAKNIQYF
V gene: TRBV5-4; J gene: TRBJ2-5; clone size: few; D gene: .; CDR3 DNA: TGTGCCAGCAGCTTGGTGGCAGGGGTTCAAGAGACCCAGTACTTC; CDR3 protein: CASSLVAGVQETQYF
V gene: TRBV5-1; J gene: TRBJ1-2; clone size: .; D gene: .; CDR3 DNA: TGCGCCAGCAGCTTGAAGTCAGGGAACCCCTATGGCTACACCTTC; CDR3 protein: CASSLKSGNPYGYTF
V gene: TRBV7-2; J gene: TRBJ2-3; clone size: .; D gene: .; CDR3 DNA: TGTGCCAGCACCTCCCACGAGGCGGGGAACCGAGATACGCAGTATTTT; CDR3 protein: CASTSHEAGNRDTQYF
V gene: TRBV28; J gene: TRBJ2-7; clone size: few; D gene: TRBD2; CDR3 DNA: TGTGCCAGCAGTTTATCCCATCCTGGACTAGCGGGATACGAGCAGTACTTC; CDR3 protein: CASSLSHPGLAGYEQYF
V gene: TRBV7-2; J gene: TRBJ2-7; clone size: few; D gene: TRBD2; CDR3 DNA: TGTGCCAGCAGCGAGCATGGGACTAGCGGGGTCTACGAGCAGTACTTC; CDR3 protein: CASSEHGTSGVYEQYF
V gene: TRBV7-2; J gene: TRBJ2-1; clone size: few; D gene: .; CDR3 DNA: TGTGCCAGCAGCTCCAGGGTCGATGAGCAGTTCTTC; CDR3 protein: CASSSRVDEQFF
V gene: TRBV2; J gene: TRBJ2-5; clone size: many; D gene: .; CDR3 DNA: TGTGCCAGCAGTAAGGGGGTGGGACGGGGCGAGACCCAGTACTTC; CDR3 protein: CASSKGVGRGETQYF
V gene: TRBV30; J gene: TRBJ2-3; clone size: many; D gene: .; CDR3 DNA: TGTGCCTGGAGTCCACAGGGCCATACGCAGTATTTT; CDR3 protein: CAWSPQGHTQYF
V gene: TRBV9; J gene: TRBJ2-3; clone size: few; D gene: .; CDR3 DNA: TGTGCCAGCAGCGTAGATGGGCCAGATACGCAGTATTTT; CDR3 protein: CASSVDGPDTQYF
V gene: TRBV7-3; J gene: TRBJ2-6; clone size: few; D gene: TRBD1; CDR3 DNA: TGTGCCAGCAGCTTCCCAAACAGGGGGTCTGGGGCCAACGTCCTGACTTTC; CDR3 protein: CASSFPNRGSGANVLTF
V gene: TRBV11-2; J gene: TRBJ1-2; clone size: few; D gene: TRBD1; CDR3 DNA: TGTGCCAGCAGCCCAGGGACAGCTAACTATGGCTACACCTTC; CDR3 protein: CASSPGTANYGYTF
V gene: TRBV2; J gene: TRBJ2-5; clone size: few; D gene: TRBD2; CDR3 DNA: TGTGCCAGCAGTGGACTAGCGGGGACCCAGTACTTC; CDR3 protein: CASSGLAGTQYF
V gene: TRBV27; J gene: TRBJ1-4; clone size: few; D gene: TRBD1; CDR3 DNA: TGTGCCAGCAGTCCCAGGACAGGAGAAAAACTGTTTTTT; CDR3 protein: CASSPRTGEKLFF